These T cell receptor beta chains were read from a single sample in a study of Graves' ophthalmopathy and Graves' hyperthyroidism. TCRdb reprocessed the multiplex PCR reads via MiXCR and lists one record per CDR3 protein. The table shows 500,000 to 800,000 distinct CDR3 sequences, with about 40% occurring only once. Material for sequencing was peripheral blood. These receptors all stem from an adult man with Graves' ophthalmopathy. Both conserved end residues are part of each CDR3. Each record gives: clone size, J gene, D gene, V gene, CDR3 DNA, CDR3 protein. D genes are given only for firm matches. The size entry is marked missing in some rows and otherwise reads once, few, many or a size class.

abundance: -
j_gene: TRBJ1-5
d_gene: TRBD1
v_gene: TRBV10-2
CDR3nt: TGCGCCAGCAGGGGGATGGACAGGATCTATCAGCCCCAGCATTTT
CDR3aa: CASRGMDRIYQPQHF

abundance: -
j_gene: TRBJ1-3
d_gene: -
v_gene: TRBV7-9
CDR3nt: TGTGCCAGCAGCACTCACGGGGGGGGTGGAAACACCATATATTTT
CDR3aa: CASSTHGGGGNTIYF

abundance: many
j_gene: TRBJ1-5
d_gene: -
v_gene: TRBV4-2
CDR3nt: TGTGCCAGCAGCCAAGTGATTGCAGGGGATCAGCCCCAGCATTTT
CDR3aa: CASSQVIAGDQPQHF

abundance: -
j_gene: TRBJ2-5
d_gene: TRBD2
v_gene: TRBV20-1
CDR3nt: TGCAGTGCTAGAGACACAAGGCGAGCGGGGAAGTACCAAGAGACCCAGTACTTC
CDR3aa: CSARDTRRAGKYQETQYF

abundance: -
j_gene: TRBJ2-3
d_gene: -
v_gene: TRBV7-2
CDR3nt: TGTGCCACTCAATGGGGGGGGCCCACAGATACGCAGTATTTT
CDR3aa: CATQWGGPTDTQYF

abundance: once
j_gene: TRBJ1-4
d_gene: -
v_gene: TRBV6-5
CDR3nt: TGTGCCAGCAGTTACTCGATCTTCGGGAGGGGATCTAATGAAAAACTGTTTTTT
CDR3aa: CASSYSIFGRGSNEKLFF

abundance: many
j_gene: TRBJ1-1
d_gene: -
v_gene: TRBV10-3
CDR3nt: TGTGCCATCAGCAAACAGGGTATGAACACTGAAGCTTTCTTT
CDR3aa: CAISKQGMNTEAFF

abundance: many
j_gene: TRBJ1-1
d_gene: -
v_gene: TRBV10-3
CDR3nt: TGTGCCAGCAGTTACTCTCTCAGAACCCCGTATCCAGCTTTCTTT
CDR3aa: CASSYSLRTPYPAFF

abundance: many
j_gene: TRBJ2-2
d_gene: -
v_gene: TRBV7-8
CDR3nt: TGTGCCAGCAGCACCGGGACTCCGTCTACCGGGGAGCTGTTTTTT
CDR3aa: CASSTGTPSTGELFF

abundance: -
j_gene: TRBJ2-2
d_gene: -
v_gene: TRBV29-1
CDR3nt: TGCAGCGTTGATGCAAGCGGGGACAGGTTGGAGCTGTTTTTT
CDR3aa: CSVDASGDRLELFF

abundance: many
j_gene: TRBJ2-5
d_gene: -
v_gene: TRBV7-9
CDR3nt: TGTGCCAGCAGCCGCTACCAAGAGACCCAGTACTTC
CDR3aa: CASSRYQETQYF

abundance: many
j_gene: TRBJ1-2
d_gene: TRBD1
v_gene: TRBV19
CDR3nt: TGTGCCAGTAGTCCCACTGCTTCAGGGGGGGATGGCTACACCTTC
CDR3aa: CASSPTASGGDGYTF

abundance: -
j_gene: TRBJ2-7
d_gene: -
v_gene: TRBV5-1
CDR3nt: TGCGCCAGCAGCTTAAGGCGGGACTCCTACGGGCAGTACTTC
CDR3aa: CASSLRRDSYGQYF

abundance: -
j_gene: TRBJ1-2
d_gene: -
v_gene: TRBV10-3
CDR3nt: TGTGCCAGCAGTGACTCGACGGGGGCTGGGCATGGCTACACCTTC
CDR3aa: CASSDSTGAGHGYTF

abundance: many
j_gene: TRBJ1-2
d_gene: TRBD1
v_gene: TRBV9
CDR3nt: TGTGCCAGCAGCGGCGGGGAATCAGGGGGCTATGGCTACACCTTC
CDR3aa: CASSGGESGGYGYTF

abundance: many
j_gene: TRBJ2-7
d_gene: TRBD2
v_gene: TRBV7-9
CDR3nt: TGTGCCAGCTCGGCTAGCGGCTACGAGCAGTACTTC
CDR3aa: CASSASGYEQYF

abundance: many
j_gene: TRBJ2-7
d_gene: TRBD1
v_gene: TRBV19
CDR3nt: TGTGCCACCGCGACAGGGCTCGGACCCTACGAGCAGTACTTC
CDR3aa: CATATGLGPYEQYF

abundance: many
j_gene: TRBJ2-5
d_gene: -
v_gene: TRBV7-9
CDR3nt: TGTGCCAGCAGCCCCCCGGACAGACAAGAGACCCAGTACTTC
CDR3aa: CASSPPDRQETQYF

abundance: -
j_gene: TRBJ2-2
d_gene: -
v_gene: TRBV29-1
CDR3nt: TGCAGCGTTGAGTTTCCCGGGGAGCTGTTTTTT
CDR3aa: CSVEFPGELFF

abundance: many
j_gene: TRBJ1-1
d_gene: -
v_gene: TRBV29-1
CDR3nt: TGCAGCGTTCATTTGGTTCCTGAAGCTTTCTTT
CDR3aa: CSVHLVPEAFF

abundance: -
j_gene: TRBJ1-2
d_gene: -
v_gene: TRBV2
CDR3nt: TGTGCCAGCAGTGGGGACAAATTGGGGACCCCCTATGGCTACACCTTC
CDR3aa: CASSGDKLGTPYGYTF

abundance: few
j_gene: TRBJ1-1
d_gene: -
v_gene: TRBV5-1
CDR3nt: TGCGCCAGCAGCTTGGTGGGGGCTGGGATGAACACTGAAGCTTTCTTT
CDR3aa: CASSLVGAGMNTEAFF

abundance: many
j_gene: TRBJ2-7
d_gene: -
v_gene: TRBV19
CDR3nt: TGTGCCAGTAGTATAGGAACAGGTACCTACGAGCAGTACTTC
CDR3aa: CASSIGTGTYEQYF